The T cell receptor (beta chain) under discussion was sequenced for a study of CD8+CD57+ T cells in acquired aplastic anemia. Profiles of TCR beta VDJ and CDR3 were generated from a genomic DNA template. TCRdb analysed the reads with MiXCR anew, one entry per CDR3 protein. The table has some 140,000 distinct CDR3 sequences, just over 50% seen once. Before being chosen for sequencing, patients had shown CD8+CD57+ cell expansion by flow cytometry. Sequencing was performed on sorted CD4+, CD8+, or CD8+CD57+ T cells (not recorded which) from PBMCs. The sequence came from a human donor with aplastic anemia.

This CDR3 is CASSTGLAGVDGELFF. The CDR3 region has the DNA TGCGCCAGCAGCACTGGACTAGCGGGAGTAGACGGGGAGCTGTTTTTT. This chain uses TRBV5-1 with TRBJ2-2, with TRBD2 matching 13 bases. The CDR3 totals 16 residues. Germline V gene data show CDR1 as SGHRS and CDR2 as YFSETQ. Trimming at V came to 4 bases and at J to 7 bases, leaving 7 bases not matched to a gene.